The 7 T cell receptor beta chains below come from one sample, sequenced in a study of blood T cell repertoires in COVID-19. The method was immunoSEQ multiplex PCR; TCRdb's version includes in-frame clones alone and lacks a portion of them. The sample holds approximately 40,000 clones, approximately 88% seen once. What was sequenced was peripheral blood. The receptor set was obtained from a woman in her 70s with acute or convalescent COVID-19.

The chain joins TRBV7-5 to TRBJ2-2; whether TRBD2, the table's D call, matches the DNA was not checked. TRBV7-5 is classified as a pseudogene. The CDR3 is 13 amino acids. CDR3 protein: CARSLGSPGELFF. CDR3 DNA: TGTGCCAGAAGCTTAGGTAGCCCCGGGGAGCTGTTTTTT.

The CDR3: CASSSPEGNTEQFF. The CDR3 bases are TGTGCCAGCAGCTCCCCGGAGGGTAACACTGAGCAGTTCTTC. The chain recombines TRBV7-9 with TRBJ2-1, with D maybe TRBD2 (6 bases). The CDR3 has 14 amino acids. Deletions cut 4 bases from V and 9 bases from J, with 16 bases between. The V gene's germline CDR1 is SEHNR and CDR2 FQNEAQ (reference sequence).

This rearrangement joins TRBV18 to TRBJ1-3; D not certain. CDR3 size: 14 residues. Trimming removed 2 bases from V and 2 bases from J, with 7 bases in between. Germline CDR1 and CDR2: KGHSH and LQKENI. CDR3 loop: CASSPSPAGNTIYF. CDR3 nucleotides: TGTGCCAGCTCACCATCCCCAGCTGGAAACACCATATATTTT.

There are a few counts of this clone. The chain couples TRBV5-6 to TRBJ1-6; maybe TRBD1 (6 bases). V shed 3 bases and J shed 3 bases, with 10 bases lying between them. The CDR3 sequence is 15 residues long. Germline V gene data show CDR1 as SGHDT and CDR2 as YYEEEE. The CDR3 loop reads CASSSYRVYNSPLHF. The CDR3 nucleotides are TGTGCCAGCAGCTCTTACAGGGTCTATAATTCACCCCTCCACTTT.

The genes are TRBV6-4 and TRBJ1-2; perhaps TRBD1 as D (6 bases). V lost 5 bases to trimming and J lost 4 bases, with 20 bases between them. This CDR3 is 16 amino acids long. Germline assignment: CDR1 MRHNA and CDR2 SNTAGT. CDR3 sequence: CASSRTEPLRAYGYTF. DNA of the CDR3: TGTGCCAGCAGTAGGACAGAACCCCTTAGGGCCTATGGCTACACCTTC.

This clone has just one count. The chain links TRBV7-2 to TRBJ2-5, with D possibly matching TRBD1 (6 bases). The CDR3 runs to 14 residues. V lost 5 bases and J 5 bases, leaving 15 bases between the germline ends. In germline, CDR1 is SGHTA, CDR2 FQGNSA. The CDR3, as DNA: TGTGCCAGCAGCCAAGGGGGTAGTATGGAGACCCAGTACTTC. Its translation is CASSQGGSMETQYF.

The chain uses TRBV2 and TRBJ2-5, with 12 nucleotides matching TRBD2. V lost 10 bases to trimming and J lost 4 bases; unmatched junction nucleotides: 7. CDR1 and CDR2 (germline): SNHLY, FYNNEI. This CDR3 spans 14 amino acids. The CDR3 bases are TGTGCCACCGCTGGACTAGCGGGAACAGAGACCCAGTACTTC. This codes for CATAGLAGTETQYF.